One sample yielded the 16 T cell receptor beta chains listed below, sequenced in a study of blood T cell repertoires in COVID-19. Produced via immunoSEQ multiplex PCR; TCRdb's table is partial and in-frame only. The table records a few hundred thousand clones, about four fifths of them present only once. The specimen was peripheral blood. Source of these receptors: a woman in her 30s who had recovered from COVID-19.

This rearrangement joins TRBV11-2 to TRBJ1-6; no firm D call. V lost 0 bases and J 2 bases, leaving 8 bases between the germline ends. The CDR3 length is 16 residues. Germline V gene data show CDR1 as SGHAT and CDR2 as FQNNGV. This chain's CDR3 is CASSLDGRAYNSPLHF. The CDR3 DNA follows: TGTGCCAGCAGCTTAGATGGGAGGGCCTATAATTCACCCCTCCACTTT.

The V gene is TRBV6-1, the J gene TRBJ2-3; D may be TRBD2 (5 bases). Trimming removed 1 base from V and 7 bases from J, with 12 bases in between. The CDR3 contains 14 residues. Germline V gene lookup returns CDR1 MNHNS and CDR2 SASEGT. The CDR3 region has the DNA TGTGCCAGCAGTGAAGGGCTAGCCGCAAATACGCAGTATTTT. Its protein product is CASSEGLAANTQYF.

This clone was seen just once. The CDR3 loop is CATREGREKLFF. The CDR3 DNA reads TGTGCCACAAGAGAGGGGAGGGAAAAACTGTTTTTT. The rearrangement links TRBV10-3 to TRBJ1-4, with TRBD1 as a possible D gene (5 bases). This CDR3 is 12 amino acids long. V was cut by 10 bases and J by 8 bases, with 14 bases left in between. Germline values: CDR1 ENHRY, CDR2 SYGVKD.

The table lists this clone with a few counts. The chain is built from TRBV2 and TRBJ2-1, with 7 bases matching TRBD2. V trimming: 8 bases; J trimming: 15 bases; junction bases outside the gene matches: 7. The CDR3 spans 10 residues. Germline-derived CDR1 and CDR2 are SNHLY and FYNNEI. The CDR3 DNA follows: TGTGCCAGCGCGGGGGTGCGCCTGTTCTTC. Translated: CASAGVRLFF.

The chain links TRBV3-1 (or the pseudogene TRBV3-2) to TRBJ1-4, with D possibly TRBD1 on 5 matching bases. Germline loops: CDR1 LGHDT, CDR2 YNNKEL (reference sequence). The V and J ends lost 0 bases and 2 bases respectively, with 10 bases between them. The CDR3 totals 16 residues. The CDR3 protein is CASSQEEGATNEKLFF. DNA for the CDR3: TGTGCCAGCAGCCAAGAAGAAGGGGCCACTAATGAAAAACTGTTTTTT.

V and J are TRBV24-1 and TRBJ1-2; 12 nucleotides agree with TRBD1. V lost 4 bases and J lost 4; bases outside the gene matches: 6. The germline V gene has CDR1 KGHDR and CDR2 SFDVKD. CDR3 length: 16 residues. The CDR3 nucleotides read TGTGCCACCAGTGACCGGGACAGGGGGCGAGGCTATGGCTACACCTTC. Its translation: CATSDRDRGRGYGYTF.

The gene calls are TRBV18 and TRBJ1-2, with D unclear. Germline CDR1 KGHSH, CDR2 LQKENI. Trimming stripped 3 bases from V and 7 bases from J, with 9 bases between. The CDR3 is 12 amino acids. CDR3 sequence: CASSPFQAGYTF. As DNA, the CDR3 is TGTGCCAGCTCACCGTTTCAAGCTGGCTACACCTTC.

The chain is built from TRBV19 and TRBJ2-1; 10 bases match TRBD1. CDR3 length: 18 residues. Trimming removed 8 bases from V and 7 bases from J; junction bases left unmatched: 20. Germline V CDR1 and CDR2: LNHDA, SQIVND (reference sequence). The CDR3 region is CASGRQGALGWIVNEQFF. Written as DNA, the CDR3 is TGTGCCAGTGGTCGACAGGGGGCGTTAGGATGGATTGTGAATGAGCAGTTCTTC.

This clone was recorded only once. This chain joins TRBV7-3 and TRBJ2-1, with 7 bases fitting TRBD1. V dropped 1 base and J dropped 2; count of bases not matched to a gene: 2. Germline values: CDR1 SGHTA, CDR2 FQGTGA. The CDR3 totals 15 residues. CDR3 DNA: TGTGCCAGCAGCTTAAGACAGGGTACCTACAATGAGCAGTTCTTC. It is translated as CASSLRQGTYNEQFF.

The J gene is TRBJ2-3, the V gene TRBV28; D possibly corresponds to TRBD2 (6 bases). The CDR3 has 14 residues. Trimming removed 7 bases from V and 2 bases from J, with 13 bases in between. CDR1 is MDHEN and CDR2 is SYDVKM in the germline V gene. Here the CDR3 reads CASTLTGVTDTQYF. The CDR3 nucleotides are TGTGCCAGCACCCTTACGGGGGTCACAGATACGCAGTATTTT.

This chain uses TRBV5-1 with TRBJ2-5; D remains ambiguous. Germline loops: CDR1 SGHRS, CDR2 YFSETQ. There are 15 residues in the CDR3. The V and J ends lost 0 bases and 2 bases respectively, with 11 bases between them. CDR3 protein: CASSLGVGSQETQYF. In DNA form, the CDR3 reads TGCGCCAGCAGCTTGGGGGTCGGGTCTCAAGAGACCCAGTACTTC.

The gene calls are TRBV27 and TRBJ1-6; D remains unclear. Trimming pared 5 bases from V and 0 bases from J, leaving 14 bases between. Germline V gene sequence: CDR1 MNHEY, CDR2 SMNVEV (reference sequence). CDR3 length: 17 amino acids. In DNA form, the CDR3 reads TGTGCCAGCAGTCCCTCCGGTTTTAGCTCCTATAATTCACCCCTCCACTTT. Amino acid sequence: CASSPSGFSSYNSPLHF.

The chain employs TRBV27 and TRBJ1-2; 7 nucleotides match TRBD1. V shed 5 bases and J 8 bases; nucleotides not matched to a gene: 5. The germline CDR1 and CDR2 sequences are MNHEY and SMNVEV (reference sequence). CDR3 length equals 12 residues. DNA of the CDR3: TGTGCCAGCAGTCAGAGGACAGGCGGCTACACCTTC. Translated, it gives CASSQRTGGYTF.

V and J are TRBV29-1 and TRBJ2-3; no firm D call. The CDR3 runs 10 residues. Trimming shortened V by 6 bases and J by 2 bases, and 3 bases separated the two germline ends. Germline loops: CDR1 SQVTM, CDR2 ANQGSEA. The chain's CDR3 is CSVFTDTQYF. The CDR3, as DNA: TGCAGCGTCTTCACAGATACGCAGTATTTT.

This chain uses TRBV11-3 with TRBJ2-1; a possible D gene is TRBD1 (6 bases). Germline V lookup: CDR1 SGHNT, CDR2 YENEEA. Trimming took off 4 bases at V and 10 bases at J, with 14 bases between the two ends. The CDR3 runs 13 residues. The CDR3 here is CASSYRVGVEQFF. The CDR3, as DNA: TGTGCCAGCAGCTACAGGGTTGGAGTCGAGCAGTTCTTC.

The chain employs TRBV30 and TRBJ2-3; 9 bases fit TRBD2. Germline CDR1 GTSNPN, CDR2 SVGIG (reference sequence). This CDR3 spans 15 amino acids. Trimming took 2 bases from V and 2 from J; bases not matched to a gene: 5. The CDR3 sequence is CAWSRTSEYTDTQYF. The CDR3 DNA reads as TGTGCCTGGAGTCGGACTAGCGAATACACAGATACGCAGTATTTT.